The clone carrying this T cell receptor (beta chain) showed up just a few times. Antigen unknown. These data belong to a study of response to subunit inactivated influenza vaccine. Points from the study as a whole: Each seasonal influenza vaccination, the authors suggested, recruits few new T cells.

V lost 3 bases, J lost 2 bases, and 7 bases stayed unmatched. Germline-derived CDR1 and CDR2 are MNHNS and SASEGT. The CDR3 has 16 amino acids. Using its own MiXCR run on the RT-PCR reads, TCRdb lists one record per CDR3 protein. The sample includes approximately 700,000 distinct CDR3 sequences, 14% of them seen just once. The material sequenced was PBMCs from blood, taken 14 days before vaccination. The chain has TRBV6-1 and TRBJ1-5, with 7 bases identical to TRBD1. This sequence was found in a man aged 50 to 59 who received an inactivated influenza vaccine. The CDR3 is CASSDRFGTGNQPQHF. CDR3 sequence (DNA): TGTGCCAGCAGTGATCGATTCGGGACAGGCAATCAGCCCCAGCATTTT.